This TCR beta chain originates from a study of T and B cells in COVID-19 patients. For the study at large: COVID-19 patients gave peripheral blood either during active infection or after recovery.

Per germline, CDR1 MNHEY and CDR2 SVGAGI. This CDR3 is 14 amino acids long. Trimming left V 6 bases short and J 4 bases short, with 15 bases between. Each TRB amplification used roughly 220-550 ng of genomic DNA from blood. BIOMED2 TRB-A/B primer pools were used in multiplex TRB PCR. TCRdb used MiXCR to reprocess the multiplex PCR reads, holding one entry per CDR3 protein. The sample carries under 7,000 distinct CDR3 sequences, approximately 36% recorded once. Sequenced input: blood. The sequence came from a human donor with active COVID-19. The chain uses TRBV6-5 and TRBJ1-2; a possible D gene is TRBD1 (6 bases). CDR3 region: CASSRPGGGYGYTF. In DNA form, the CDR3 reads TGTGCCAGCAGCCGTCCCGGGGGCGGCTATGGCTACACCTTC.